These T cell receptor beta chains were read from a single sample in a study of T cell responses to AZD1222 COVID-19 vaccine. Assay: immunoSEQ multiplex PCR; the TCRdb copy retains only in-frame clones and omits some. The repertoire holds around 15,000 clones, with around 80% as singletons. The sequencing here drew on peripheral blood, taken 28 days after the second AZD1222 dose. Receptors were obtained from an adult who received the AZD1222 COVID-19 vaccine. The CDR3 runs from the conserved cysteine through the conserved F or W. A D gene is named only where the DNA matches it firmly. Clone sizes are given selectively: once, few, many, or a class where the clone is expanded.

j_call d_call clone_size v_call cdr3_nt cdr3_aa
TRBJ2-6 TRBD1 . TRBV5-6 TGTGCCAGCTACAAAGGGACAGGTTCTGGGGCCAACGTCCTGACTTTC CASYKGTGSGANVLTF
TRBJ2-1 TRBD1 once TRBV12-5 TGTGCTAGTGGTTTAGGACAGGGTAATTTCGATGAGCAGTTCTTC CASGLGQGNFDEQFF
TRBJ1-4 . . TRBV6-5 TGTGCCAGCAGTTACTCAGGGGGAACAACTAATGAAAAACTGTTTTTT CASSYSGGTTNEKLFF
TRBJ2-3 . . TRBV5-5 TGTGCCAGCAGCTTAAGAACAAGGGGGGCCTTAACAGATACGCAGTATTTT CASSLRTRGALTDTQYF
TRBJ2-7 TRBD1 . TRBV6-5 TGTGCCAGCAGTTACGACAGGGGACTCTACGAGCAGTACTTC CASSYDRGLYEQYF
TRBJ1-1 . . TRBV9 TGTGCCAGCGGGGGAGGGTCGAACACTGAAGCTTTCTTT CASGGGSNTEAFF
TRBJ2-7 TRBD1 . TRBV18 TGTGCCAGCTCACCCGGGACAGCGTCCCCCTACGAGCAGTACTTC CASSPGTASPYEQYF
TRBJ2-5 . . TRBV3-1/TRBV3-2 TGTGCCAGCAGCCCACCAAAGAAGGGGCAACGTACACAAGAGACCCAGTACTTC CASSPPKKGQRTQETQYF
TRBJ2-7 . . TRBV28 TGTGCCAGCAGTTCCGCCTCGGGTCACAGATACGAGCAGTACTTC CASSSASGHRYEQYF
TRBJ1-6 . few TRBV6-1 TGTGCCAGCAGTGGGGGTACAGGGTCCTATAATTCACCCCTCCACTTT CASSGGTGSYNSPLHF
TRBJ2-2 TRBD1 once TRBV5-1 TGCGCCAGCAGCGGGACAGGGGGCGCGATTACCGCCGGGGAGCTGTTTTTT CASSGTGGAITAGELFF
TRBJ1-1 . . TRBV6-5 TGTGCCAGCTCGGGACATCGGGTGGGGAACACTGAAGCTTTCTTT CASSGHRVGNTEAFF
TRBJ2-5 TRBD1 . TRBV5-1 TGCGCCAGCAGCTTCCAGGGGGCGCGGGAGACCCAGTACTTC CASSFQGARETQYF